The clone carrying this TCR beta chain has a handful of counts. Its antigen is not known. The source of the sample is a study of beta chain features in type 1 diabetes. The entirety of the isolated RNA underwent reverse transcription, so expressed TCRB transcripts were sequenced. An average of roughly 4 million reads was obtained for naive, central memory and regulatory T cell samples. Only in-frame clones appear in the TCRdb table, and some are missing; sequencing was by immunoSEQ multiplex PCR. Of approximately 260,000 clones listed, 24% are singletons. Regarding the study as a whole: Small HLA sub-analyses could not settle whether HLA shapes TCRB rearrangement. Shortening that was moderate but significant affected the TCRB CDR3s of Type 1 diabetes patients in all four CD4+ subsets.

A heparinised blood draw that averaged about 120 mL was obtained once from each donor. Cell sorting via CD45RO/CCR7/CD25/CD127/CD95/CD27 was performed to obtain CD4+ naive, central memory, regulatory and stem cell-like memory cells. In germline, CDR1 is GTSNPN, CDR2 SVGIG (reference sequence). The CDR3 runs 12 residues. Trimming took 3 bases from V and 1 from J, leaving 6 bases between them. This TCR was recovered from a woman aged 25 to 45 with type 1 diabetes. The V call is TRBV30, the J call TRBJ1-1, with a possible D match to TRBD1 (5 bases). The sequenced material came from naive CD4+ T cells from blood. For the CDR3, the DNA is TGTGCCTGGAGACAGGCGAACACTGAAGCTTTCTTT. This codes for CAWRQANTEAFF.